Below are 4 T cell receptor beta chains sequenced from a single sample in a study of PD-1 blockade in classical Hodgkin lymphoma. Measured with immunoSEQ multiplex PCR; TCRdb has only the in-frame clones, and not every one. This sample has about 25,000 clones, with around 75% found just once. Time point of the sample: cycle 4 day 1 (C4D1), after five to seven weeks of nivolumab. Every patient relapsed after autologous stem cell transplantation, and brentuximab vedotin exposure varied. From thawed PBMCs, CD4+ T cells were purified using magnetic negative selection. The source was CD4+ T cells from blood, collected before the fourth cycle of nivolumab. These receptors originate from a human donor with classical Hodgkin lymphoma.

Regarding this clone: One end of the junction is discordant with germline, which a read error may explain. The chain is built from TRBV11-3 and TRBJ2-1, with TRBD1 identical over 12 bases. CDR1 is SGHNT and CDR2 is YENEEA in the germline V gene. This CDR3 contains 16 residues. In nucleotides, the CDR3 is TGTGCCAGCAGCCGAACCGGGACAGGGGGCTACGATGAGCAGTTCTTC. Protein product: CASSRTGTGGYDEQFF.

The chain employs TRBV5-5 and TRBJ1-5; 9 positions agree with TRBD1. The V segment lost 0 bases and the J segment 6 bases; nucleotides outside the gene matches: 4. CDR3 length: 15 residues. The germline V gene has CDR1 SGHKS and CDR2 YYEKEE (reference sequence). The CDR3 nucleotides read TGTGCCAGCAGCTTGGTTGGGACAGGGTTTCAGCCCCAGCATTTT. Residues: CASSLVGTGFQPQHF.

The rearrangement uses TRBV29-1 and TRBJ2-7; TRBD2 agrees at 7 bases. Germline CDR1 reads SQVTM; CDR2 reads ANQGSEA. J was trimmed by 0 bases and V by 4 bases; bases with no gene match: 15. CDR3 size: 17 residues. The CDR3 DNA reads as TGCAGCGTTGCCAGATTTCCGAGGGGACTAAGCTCCTACGAGCAGTACTTC. Encoded protein: CSVARFPRGLSSYEQYF.

The rearrangement uses TRBV16 and TRBJ1-2; D remains ambiguous. V was trimmed by 0 bases and J by 2 bases, leaving 10 bases between them. The CDR3 extends over 15 amino acids. Germline CDR1 reads KGHSY; CDR2 reads FQNENV. The CDR3: CASSQSEGINYGYTF. The CDR3 DNA sequence: TGTGCCAGCAGCCAATCGGAAGGGATCAACTATGGCTACACCTTC.